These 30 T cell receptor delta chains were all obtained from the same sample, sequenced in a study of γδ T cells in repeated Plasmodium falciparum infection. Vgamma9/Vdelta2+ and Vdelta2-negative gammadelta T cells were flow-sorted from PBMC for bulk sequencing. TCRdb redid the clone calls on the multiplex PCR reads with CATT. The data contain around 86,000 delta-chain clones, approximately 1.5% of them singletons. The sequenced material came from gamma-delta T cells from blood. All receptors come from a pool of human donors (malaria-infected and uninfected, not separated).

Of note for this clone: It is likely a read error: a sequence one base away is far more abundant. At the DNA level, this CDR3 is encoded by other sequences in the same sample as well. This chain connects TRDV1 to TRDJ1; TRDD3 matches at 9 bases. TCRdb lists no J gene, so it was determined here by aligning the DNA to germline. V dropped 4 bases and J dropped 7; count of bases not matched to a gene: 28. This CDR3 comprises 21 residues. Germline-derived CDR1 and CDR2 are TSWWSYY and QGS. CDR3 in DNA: TGTGCTCTTGGGGCGCGTTCCCCTGTTTTGGGTAGGGAACTGGGGGACCTTAAACTCATCTTT. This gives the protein CALGARSPVLGRELGDLKLIF.

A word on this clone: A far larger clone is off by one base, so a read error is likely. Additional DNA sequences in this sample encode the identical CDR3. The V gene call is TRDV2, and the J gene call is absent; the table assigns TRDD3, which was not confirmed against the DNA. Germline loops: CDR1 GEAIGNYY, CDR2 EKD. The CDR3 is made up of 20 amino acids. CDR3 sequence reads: CACDTVFLGDTQIHTDKLIF. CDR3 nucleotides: TGTGCCTGTGACACCGTGTTCCTGGGGGATACGCAGATTCATACCGATAAGCTCATCTTT.

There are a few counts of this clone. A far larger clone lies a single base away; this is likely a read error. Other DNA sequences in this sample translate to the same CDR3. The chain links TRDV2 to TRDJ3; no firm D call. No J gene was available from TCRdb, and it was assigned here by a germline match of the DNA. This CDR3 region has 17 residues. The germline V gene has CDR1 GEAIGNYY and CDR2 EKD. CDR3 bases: TGCGCCTGTGTGAGAGATAGCAGCTCCTGGGACACCCGACAGATGTTTTTC. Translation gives CACVRDSSSWDTRQMFF.

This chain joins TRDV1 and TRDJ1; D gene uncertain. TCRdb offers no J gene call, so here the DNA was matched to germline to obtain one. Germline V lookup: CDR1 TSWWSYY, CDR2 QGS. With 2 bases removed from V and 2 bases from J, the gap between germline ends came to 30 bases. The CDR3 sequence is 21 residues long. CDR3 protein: CALGEDGSTSPPYARTDKLIF. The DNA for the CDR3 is TGTGCTCTTGGGGAAGATGGATCTACATCTCCTCCCTATGCCCGGACCGATAAACTCATCTTT.

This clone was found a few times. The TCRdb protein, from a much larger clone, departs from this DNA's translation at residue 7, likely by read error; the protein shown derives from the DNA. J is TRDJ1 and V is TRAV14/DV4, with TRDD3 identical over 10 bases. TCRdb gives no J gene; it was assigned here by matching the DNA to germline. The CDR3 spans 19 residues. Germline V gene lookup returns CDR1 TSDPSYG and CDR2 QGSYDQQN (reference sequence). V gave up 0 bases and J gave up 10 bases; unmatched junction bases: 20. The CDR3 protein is CAMREGGSRYWGIPRGLIF. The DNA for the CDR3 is TGTGCAATGAGAGAGGGTGGTTCTCGTTACTGGGGGATCCCGCGGGGACTCATCTTT.

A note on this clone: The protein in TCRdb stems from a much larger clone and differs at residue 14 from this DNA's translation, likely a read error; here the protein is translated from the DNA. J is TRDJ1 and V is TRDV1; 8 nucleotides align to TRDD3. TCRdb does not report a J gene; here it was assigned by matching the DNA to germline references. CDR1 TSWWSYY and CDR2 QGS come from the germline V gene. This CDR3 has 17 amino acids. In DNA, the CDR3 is TGTGCTCTTGGGGAAATCTGGGGGAGCCCCCTCACCGATAGACTCATCTTT. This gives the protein CALGEIWGSPLTDRLIF.

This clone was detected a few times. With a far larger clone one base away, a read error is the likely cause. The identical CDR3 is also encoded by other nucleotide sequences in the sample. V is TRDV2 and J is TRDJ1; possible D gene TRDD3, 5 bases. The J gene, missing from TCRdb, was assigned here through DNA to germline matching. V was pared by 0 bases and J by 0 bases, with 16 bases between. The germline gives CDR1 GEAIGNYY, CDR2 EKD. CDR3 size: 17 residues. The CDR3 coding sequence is TGTGCCTGTGACACCGTGGGGCAGCCAGACCACACCGATAAACTCATCTTT. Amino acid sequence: CACDTVGQPDHTDKLIF.

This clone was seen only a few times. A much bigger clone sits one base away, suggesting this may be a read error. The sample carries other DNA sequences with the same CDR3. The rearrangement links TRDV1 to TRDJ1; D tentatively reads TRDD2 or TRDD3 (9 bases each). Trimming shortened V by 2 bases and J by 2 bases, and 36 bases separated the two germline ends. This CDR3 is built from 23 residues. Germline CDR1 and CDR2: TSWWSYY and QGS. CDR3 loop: CALGESFLRPNTHTGGETDKLIF. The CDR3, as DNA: TGTGCTCTTGGGGAATCCTTCCTACGACCGAATACTCATACTGGGGGAGAAACCGATAAACTCATCTTT.

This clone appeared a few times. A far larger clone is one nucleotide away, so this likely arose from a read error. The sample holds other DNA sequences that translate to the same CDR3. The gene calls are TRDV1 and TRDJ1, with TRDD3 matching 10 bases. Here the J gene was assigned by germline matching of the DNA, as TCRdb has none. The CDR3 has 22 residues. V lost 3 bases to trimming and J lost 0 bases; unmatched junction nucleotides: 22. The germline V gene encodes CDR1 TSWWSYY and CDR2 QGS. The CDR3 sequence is CALGEPSFRTLTGGSYTDKLIF. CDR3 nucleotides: TGTGCTCTTGGGGAGCCTTCCTTCCGAACCCTAACTGGGGGATCGTACACCGATAAACTCATCTTT.

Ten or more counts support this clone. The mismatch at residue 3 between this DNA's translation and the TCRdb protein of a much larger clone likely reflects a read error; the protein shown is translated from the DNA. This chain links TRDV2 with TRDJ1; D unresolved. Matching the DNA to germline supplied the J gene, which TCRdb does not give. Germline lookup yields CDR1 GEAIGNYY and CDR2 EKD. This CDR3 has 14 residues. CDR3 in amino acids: CARDSLLNTDKLIF. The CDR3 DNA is TGTGCCCGTGACTCCTTACTTAACACCGATAAACTCATCTTT.

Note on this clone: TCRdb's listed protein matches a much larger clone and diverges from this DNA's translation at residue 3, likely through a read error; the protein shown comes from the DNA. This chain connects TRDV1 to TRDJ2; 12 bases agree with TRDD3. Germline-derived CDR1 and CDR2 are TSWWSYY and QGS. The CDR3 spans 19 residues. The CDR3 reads CAPGESITYWGIPPAQLFF. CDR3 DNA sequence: TGTGCTCCTGGGGAAAGTATTACCTACTGGGGGATACCCCCAGCACAACTCTTCTTT.

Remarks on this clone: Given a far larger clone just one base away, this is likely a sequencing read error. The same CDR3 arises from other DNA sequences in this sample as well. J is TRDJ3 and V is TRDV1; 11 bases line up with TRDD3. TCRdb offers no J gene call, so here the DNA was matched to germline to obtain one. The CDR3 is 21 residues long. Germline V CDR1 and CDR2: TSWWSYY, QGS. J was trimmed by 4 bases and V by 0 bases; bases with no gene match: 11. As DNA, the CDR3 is TGTGCTCTTGGGGAACTACCTACGGGGTGGGGGATACGATGGGACACCCGACAGATGTTTTTC. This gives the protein CALGELPTGWGIRWDTRQMFF.

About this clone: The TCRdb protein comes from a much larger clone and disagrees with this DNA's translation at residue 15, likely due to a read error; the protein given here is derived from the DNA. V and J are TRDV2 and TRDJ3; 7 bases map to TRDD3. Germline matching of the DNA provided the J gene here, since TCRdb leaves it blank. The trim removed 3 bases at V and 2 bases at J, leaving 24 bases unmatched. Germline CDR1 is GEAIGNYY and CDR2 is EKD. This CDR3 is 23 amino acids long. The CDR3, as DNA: TGTGCCTGTGACCTGCCCGTTGGTGGGGGACGATACCCCAGCCCCTGGGACACCCGACAGATGTTTTTC. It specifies CACDLPVGGGRYPSPWDTRQMFF.

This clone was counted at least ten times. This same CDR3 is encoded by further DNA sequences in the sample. This chain's CDR3 is CACDSLLSADKLIF. The CDR3 bases are TGTGCCTGTGACTCACTACTATCCGCCGATAAACTCATCTTT. The rearrangement joins TRDV2 to TRDJ1, with unresolved D. No J gene is reported in TCRdb; it was inferred here by comparing the DNA with germline. V was cut by 3 bases and J by 3 bases, with 13 bases left in between. The CDR3 has 14 amino acids. Germline V gene sequence: CDR1 GEAIGNYY, CDR2 EKD.

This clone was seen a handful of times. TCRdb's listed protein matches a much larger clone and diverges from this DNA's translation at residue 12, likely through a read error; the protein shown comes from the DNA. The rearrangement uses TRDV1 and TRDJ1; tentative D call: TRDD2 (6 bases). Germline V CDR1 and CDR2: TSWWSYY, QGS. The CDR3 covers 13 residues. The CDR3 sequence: CALFLLNTDKLTF. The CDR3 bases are TGTGCTCTATTCCTATTGAACACCGATAAACTCACCTTT.

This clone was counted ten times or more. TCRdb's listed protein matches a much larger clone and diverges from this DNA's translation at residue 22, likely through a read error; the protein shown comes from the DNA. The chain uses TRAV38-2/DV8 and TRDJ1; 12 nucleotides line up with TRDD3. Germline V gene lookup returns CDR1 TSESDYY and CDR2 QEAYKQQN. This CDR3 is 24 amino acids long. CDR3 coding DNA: TGTGCTTATAGGAGCGGGCCTTCCTACGACTACTGGGGGATACTGAAGGGGTACACCGATAAACCCATCTTT. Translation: CAYRSGPSYDYWGILKGYTDKPIF.

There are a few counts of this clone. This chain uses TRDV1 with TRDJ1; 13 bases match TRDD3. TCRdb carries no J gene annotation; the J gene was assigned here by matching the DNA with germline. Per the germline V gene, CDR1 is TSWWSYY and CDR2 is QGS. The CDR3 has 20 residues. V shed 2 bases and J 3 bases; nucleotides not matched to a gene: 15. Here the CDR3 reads CALGEFLYRTGGYGADKLIF. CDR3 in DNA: TGTGCTCTTGGGGAATTTTTGTACAGGACTGGGGGATACGGAGCCGATAAACTCATCTTT.

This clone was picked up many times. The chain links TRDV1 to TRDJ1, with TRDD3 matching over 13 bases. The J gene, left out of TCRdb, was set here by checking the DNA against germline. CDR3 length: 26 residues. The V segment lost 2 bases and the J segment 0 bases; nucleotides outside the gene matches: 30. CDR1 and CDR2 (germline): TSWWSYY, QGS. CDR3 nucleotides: TGTGCTCTTGGGGAAGTTAAGGCCGGGCTAGCGAACATACTGGGGGATACGCGAGGCCACACCGATAAACTCATCTTT. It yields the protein CALGEVKAGLANILGDTRGHTDKLIF.

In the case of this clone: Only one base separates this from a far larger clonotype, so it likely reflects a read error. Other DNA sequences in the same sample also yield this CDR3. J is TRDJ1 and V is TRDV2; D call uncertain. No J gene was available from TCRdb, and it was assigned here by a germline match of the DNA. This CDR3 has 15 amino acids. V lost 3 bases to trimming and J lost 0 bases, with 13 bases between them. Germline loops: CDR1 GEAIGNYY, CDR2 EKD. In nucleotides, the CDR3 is TGTGCCTGTGACGCGGTTGGGTCCGACACCGATAAACTCATCTTT. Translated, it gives CACDAVGSDTDKLIF.

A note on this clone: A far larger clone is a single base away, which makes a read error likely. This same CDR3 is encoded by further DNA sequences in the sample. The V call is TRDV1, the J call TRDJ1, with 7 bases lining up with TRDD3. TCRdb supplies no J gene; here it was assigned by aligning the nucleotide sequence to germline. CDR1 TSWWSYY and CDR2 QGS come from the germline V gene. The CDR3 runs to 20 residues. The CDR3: CALGELKSDWGLFYTDKLIF. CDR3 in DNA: TGTGCTCTTGGGGAACTAAAGTCGGACTGGGGCCTTTTTTACACCGACAAACTCATCTTT.

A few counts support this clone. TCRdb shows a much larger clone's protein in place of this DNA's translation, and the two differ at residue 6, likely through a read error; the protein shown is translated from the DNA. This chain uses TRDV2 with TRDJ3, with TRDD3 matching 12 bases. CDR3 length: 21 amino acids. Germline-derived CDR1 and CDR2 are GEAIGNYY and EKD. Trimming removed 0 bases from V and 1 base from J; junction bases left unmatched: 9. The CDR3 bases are TGTGCCTGTGACACCGAAGCTGCTGGGGGATACGGATCCTGGGACACCCGACAGATGTTTTTC. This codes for CACDTEAAGGYGSWDTRQMFF.

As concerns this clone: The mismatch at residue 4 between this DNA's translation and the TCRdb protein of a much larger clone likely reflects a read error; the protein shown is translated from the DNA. This chain's CDR3 is CAYGTHPTAPYTDKLIF. The CDR3 DNA sequence: TGTGCTTATGGGACCCACCCTACGGCCCCCTACACCGATAAACTCATCTTT. The rearrangement joins TRAV38-2/DV8 to TRDJ1; perhaps TRDD2 as D (5 bases). Here the J gene came from matching the DNA to germline, since TCRdb omits it. Deletions cut 7 bases from V and 0 bases from J, with 22 bases between. The CDR3 covers 17 residues. CDR1 is TSESDYY and CDR2 is QEAYKQQN in the germline V gene.

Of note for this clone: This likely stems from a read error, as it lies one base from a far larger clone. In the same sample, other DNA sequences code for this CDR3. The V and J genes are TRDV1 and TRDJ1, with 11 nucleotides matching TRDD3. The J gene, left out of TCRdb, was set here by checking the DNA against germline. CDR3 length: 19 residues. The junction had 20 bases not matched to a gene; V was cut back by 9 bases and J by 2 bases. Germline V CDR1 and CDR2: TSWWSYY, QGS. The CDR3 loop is CALGEPLPQLGDTTDKLIF. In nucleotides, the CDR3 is TGTGCTCTCGGAGAGCCCCTACCCCAATTGGGGGATACGACCGATAAACTCATCTTT.

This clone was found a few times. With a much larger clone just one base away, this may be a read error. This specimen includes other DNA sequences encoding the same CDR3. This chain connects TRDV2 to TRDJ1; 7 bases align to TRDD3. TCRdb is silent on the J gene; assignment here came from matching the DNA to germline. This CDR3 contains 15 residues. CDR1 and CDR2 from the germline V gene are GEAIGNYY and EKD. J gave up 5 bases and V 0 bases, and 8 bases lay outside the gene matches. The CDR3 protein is CACDTWRIRADKLIF. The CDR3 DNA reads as TGTGCCTGTGACACCTGGAGGATACGAGCTGATAAACTCATCTTT.

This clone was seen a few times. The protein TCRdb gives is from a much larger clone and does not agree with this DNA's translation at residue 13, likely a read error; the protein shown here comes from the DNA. CDR3 sequence reads: CACDTGDTVTAQPFF. The CDR3 nucleotides are TGTGCCTGTGACACCGGGGATACGGTGACAGCACAACCCTTCTTT. There is no J gene call, but TRDV2 is given as the V gene; the table gives TRDD3 as D, unverified against the DNA. The germline CDR1 and CDR2 sequences are GEAIGNYY and EKD. The CDR3 loop spans 15 amino acids.

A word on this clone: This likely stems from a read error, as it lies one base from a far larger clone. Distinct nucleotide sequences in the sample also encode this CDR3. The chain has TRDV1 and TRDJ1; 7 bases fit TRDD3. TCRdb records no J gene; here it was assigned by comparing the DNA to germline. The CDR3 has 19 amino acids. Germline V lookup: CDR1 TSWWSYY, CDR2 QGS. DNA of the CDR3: TGCGCTCTTGGGGAACTAAGGGCTGGGGATAAGAAGTACACCGATAAACTCATCTTT. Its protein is CALGELRAGDKKYTDKLIF.

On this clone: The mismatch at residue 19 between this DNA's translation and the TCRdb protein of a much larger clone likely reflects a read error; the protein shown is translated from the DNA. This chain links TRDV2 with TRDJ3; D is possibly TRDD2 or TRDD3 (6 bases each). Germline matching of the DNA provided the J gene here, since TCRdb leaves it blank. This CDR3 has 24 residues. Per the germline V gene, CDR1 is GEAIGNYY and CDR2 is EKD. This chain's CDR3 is CACDTGLPQNTGTRLSWDARQMFF. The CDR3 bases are TGTGCCTGTGACACCGGTCTTCCTCAAAATACTGGGACCAGACTCTCCTGGGACGCCCGACAGATGTTTTTC.

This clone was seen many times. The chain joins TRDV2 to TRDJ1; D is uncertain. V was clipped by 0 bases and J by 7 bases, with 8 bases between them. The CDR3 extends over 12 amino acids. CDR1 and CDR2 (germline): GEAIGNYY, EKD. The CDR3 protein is CACDTGSGKLIF. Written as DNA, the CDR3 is TGTGCCTGTGACACCGGGTCAGGTAAACTCATCTTT.

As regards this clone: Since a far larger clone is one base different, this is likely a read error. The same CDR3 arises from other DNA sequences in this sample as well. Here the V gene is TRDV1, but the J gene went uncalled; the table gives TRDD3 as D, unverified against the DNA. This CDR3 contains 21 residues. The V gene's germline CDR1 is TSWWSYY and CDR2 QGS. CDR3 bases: TGTGCTCTTGGGGAACTTAATAATATTTATAATCTCCTGGGGGATCGGGAAAAGCTCATCTTT. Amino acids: CALGELNNIYNLLGDREKLIF.

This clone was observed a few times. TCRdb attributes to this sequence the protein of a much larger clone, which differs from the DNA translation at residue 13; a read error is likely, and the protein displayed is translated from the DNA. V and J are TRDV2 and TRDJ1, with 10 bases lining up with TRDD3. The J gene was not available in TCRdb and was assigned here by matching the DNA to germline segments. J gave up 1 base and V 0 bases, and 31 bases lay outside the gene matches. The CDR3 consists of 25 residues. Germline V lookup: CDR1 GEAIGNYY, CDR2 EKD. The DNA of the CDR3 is TGTGCCTGTGACACCGTCGGTCTGGGGGGATACGCGACGAACCGCGTATCCGAGACCACCGATAAACTCATCTTT. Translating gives CACDTVGLGGYATNRVSETTDKLIF.